This T cell receptor beta chain was identified in a study of T-cell reconstitution after alpha-beta-depleted transplantation in children. Preparing the TCRbeta library involved the use of unique molecular identifiers. TCRdb reprocessed the PCR reads via MiXCR and lists one record per CDR3 protein. Here the sample spans tens of thousands of distinct CDR3 sequences, 7% to 8% being singletons. From germline, CDR1 is MNHNS and CDR2 SASEGT. The CDR3 is made up of 16 amino acids. V lost 5 bases to trimming and J lost 2 bases; unmatched junction nucleotides: 8. There are a few counts of this clonotype. The material was PBMCs from the stem cell graft donor, obtained from the stem cell graft. The J gene is TRBJ2-3, the V gene TRBV6-1; 9 bases agree with TRBD2. The source is a human donor who donated a stem cell graft to a child with acute lymphoblastic leukemia. The CDR3 reads CASSPLAGAITDTQYF. CDR3 DNA: TGTGCCAGCAGTCCTTTAGCGGGGGCAATCACAGATACGCAGTATTTT.